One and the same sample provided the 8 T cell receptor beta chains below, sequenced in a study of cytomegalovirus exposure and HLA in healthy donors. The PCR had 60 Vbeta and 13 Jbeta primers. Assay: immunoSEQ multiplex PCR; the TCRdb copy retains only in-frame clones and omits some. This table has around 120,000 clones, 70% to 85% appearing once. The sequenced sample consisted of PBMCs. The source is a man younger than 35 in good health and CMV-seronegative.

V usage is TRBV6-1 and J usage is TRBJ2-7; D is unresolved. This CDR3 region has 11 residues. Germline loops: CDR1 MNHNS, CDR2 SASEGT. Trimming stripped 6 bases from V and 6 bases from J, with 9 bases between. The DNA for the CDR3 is TGTGCCAGCAGAAGGTTAGCCGAGCAGTACTTC. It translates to CASRRLAEQYF.

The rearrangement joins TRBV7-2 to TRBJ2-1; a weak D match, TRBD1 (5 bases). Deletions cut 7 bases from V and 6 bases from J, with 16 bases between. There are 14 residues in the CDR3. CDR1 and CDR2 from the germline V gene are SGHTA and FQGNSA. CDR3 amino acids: CASMQGNAGNEQFF. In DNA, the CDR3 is TGTGCCAGCATGCAGGGTAACGCAGGCAATGAGCAGTTCTTC.

The CDR3, as DNA: TGTGCCTGGAAGGGAGCGAACACTGAAGCTTTCTTT. Protein product: CAWKGANTEAFF. V gene TRBV30 combines with J gene TRBJ1-1; D remains unclear. The CDR3 is 12 amino acids. The germline V gene has CDR1 GTSNPN and CDR2 SVGIG (reference sequence). V was clipped by 4 bases and J by 1 base, with 7 bases between them.

The CDR3 sequence: CASSLTQGAGQPQHF. CDR3 DNA: TGTGCCAGCAGCTTGACACAGGGGGCAGGTCAGCCCCAGCATTTT. This chain links TRBV5-6 with TRBJ1-5, with TRBD1 matching 9 bases. The CDR3 covers 15 residues. V shed 1 base and J 6 bases; nucleotides not matched to a gene: 5. The germline V gene encodes CDR1 SGHDT and CDR2 YYEEEE.

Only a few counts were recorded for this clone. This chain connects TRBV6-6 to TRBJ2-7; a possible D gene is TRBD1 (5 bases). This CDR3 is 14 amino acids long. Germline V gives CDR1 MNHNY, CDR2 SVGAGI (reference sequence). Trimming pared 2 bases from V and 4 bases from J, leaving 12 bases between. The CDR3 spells CASSYRQNPYEQYF. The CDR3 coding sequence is TGTGCCAGCAGTTACCGACAGAACCCATACGAGCAGTACTTC.

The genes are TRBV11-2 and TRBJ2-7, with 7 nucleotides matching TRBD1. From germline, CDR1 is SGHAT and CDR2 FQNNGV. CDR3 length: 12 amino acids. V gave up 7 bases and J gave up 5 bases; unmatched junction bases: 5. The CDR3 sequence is CASTRDSNEQYF. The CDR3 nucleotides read TGTGCCAGCACCCGGGACAGCAACGAGCAGTACTTC.

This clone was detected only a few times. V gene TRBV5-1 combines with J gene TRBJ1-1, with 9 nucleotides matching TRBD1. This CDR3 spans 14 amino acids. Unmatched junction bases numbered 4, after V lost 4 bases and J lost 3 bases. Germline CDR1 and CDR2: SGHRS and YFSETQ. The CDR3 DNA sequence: TGCGCCAGCAGCCCGGGACAGGGTGACACTGAAGCTTTCTTT. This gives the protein CASSPGQGDTEAFF.

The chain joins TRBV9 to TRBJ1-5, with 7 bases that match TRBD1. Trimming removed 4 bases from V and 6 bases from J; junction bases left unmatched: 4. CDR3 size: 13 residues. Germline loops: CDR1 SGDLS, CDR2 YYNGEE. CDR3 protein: CASSSQGGQPQHF. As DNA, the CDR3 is TGTGCCAGCAGCTCCCAGGGGGGTCAGCCCCAGCATTTT. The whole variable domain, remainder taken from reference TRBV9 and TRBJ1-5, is DSGVTQTPKHLITATGQRVTLRCSPRSGDLSVYWYQQSLDQGLQFLIQYYNGEERAKGNILERFSAQQFPDLHSELNLSSLELGDSALYFCASSSQGGQPQHFGDGTRLSIL.